This T cell receptor beta chain came from a study of cytomegalovirus exposure and HLA in healthy donors. Germline V gives CDR1 SGHDN, CDR2 FVKESK. This CDR3 has 13 amino acids. V was cut by 0 bases and J by 7 bases, with 9 bases left in between. The sample holds a few counts of this clone. The PCR contained 60 Vbeta and 13 Jbeta primers. Using immunoSEQ multiplex PCR, the repertoire was profiled, and TCRdb retains in-frame clones only, with some absent. The sample shows about 57,000 clones, 65% to 80% of them seen only once. This sequence was found in a woman aged 25 to 45 in good health and CMV-seronegative. This chain uses TRBV14 with TRBJ1-2, with D hard to call. Sequencing was done on a sample of PBMCs. The CDR3 reads CASSQDWRAGYTF. The CDR3 DNA follows: TGTGCCAGCAGCCAAGATTGGAGAGCTGGCTACACCTTC.